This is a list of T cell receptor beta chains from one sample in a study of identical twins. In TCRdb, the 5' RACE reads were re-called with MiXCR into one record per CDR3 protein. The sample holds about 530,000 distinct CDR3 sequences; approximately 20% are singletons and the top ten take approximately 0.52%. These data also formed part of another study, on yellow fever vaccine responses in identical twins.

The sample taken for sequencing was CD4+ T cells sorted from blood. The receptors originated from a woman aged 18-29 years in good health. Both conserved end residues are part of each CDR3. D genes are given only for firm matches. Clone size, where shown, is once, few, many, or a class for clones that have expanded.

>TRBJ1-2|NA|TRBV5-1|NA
CASSPLGGAFYGYTF
TGCGCCAGCAGCCCCTTAGGGGGGGCCTTTTATGGCTACACCTTC
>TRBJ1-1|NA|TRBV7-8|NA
CASSSRVGGGTEAFF
TGTGCCAGCAGCTCTAGGGTTGGGGGAGGCACTGAAGCTTTCTTT
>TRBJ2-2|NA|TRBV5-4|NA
CASSLQGRKTGELFF
TGTGCCAGCAGCTTGCAGGGGCGGAAGACCGGGGAGCTGTTTTTT
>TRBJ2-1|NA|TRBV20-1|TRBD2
CSARVVAGKYNEQFF
TGCAGTGCTAGAGTGGTAGCGGGCAAGTACAATGAGCAGTTCTTC
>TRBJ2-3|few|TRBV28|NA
CASSPSVGRATDTQYF
TGTGCCAGCAGTCCCTCTGTTGGTCGGGCCACAGATACGCAGTATTTT
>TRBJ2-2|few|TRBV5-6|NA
CASSLLGRGNTGELFF
TGTGCCAGCAGCTTGTTGGGGCGGGGGAACACCGGGGAGCTGTTTTTT
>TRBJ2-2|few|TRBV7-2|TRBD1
CASSRRGTVTGELFF
TGTGCCAGCAGCCGGAGAGGGACAGTCACCGGGGAGCTGTTTTTT
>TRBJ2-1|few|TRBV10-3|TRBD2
CAVSRRVAGEDEQFF
TGTGCCGTCTCAAGGCGGGTAGCGGGAGAGGATGAGCAGTTCTTC
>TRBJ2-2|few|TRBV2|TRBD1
CASSGQVNTGELFF
TGTGCCAGCTCCGGACAGGTGAACACCGGGGAGCTGTTTTTT
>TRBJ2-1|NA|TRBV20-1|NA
CSARRAGAYNEQFF
TGCAGTGCTAGGAGGGCAGGGGCCTACAATGAGCAGTTCTTC
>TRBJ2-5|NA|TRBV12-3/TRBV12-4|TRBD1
CASSLAVDRGLEETQYF
TGTGCCAGCAGCTTAGCAGTGGACAGGGGGCTGGAAGAGACCCAGTACTTC
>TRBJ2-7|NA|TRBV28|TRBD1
CASRKTGDYEQYF
TGTGCCAGCAGAAAGACAGGGGACTACGAGCAGTACTTC
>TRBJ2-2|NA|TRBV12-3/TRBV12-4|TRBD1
CASSDRGLRTGELFF
TGTGCCAGCAGTGACAGGGGGTTACGCACCGGGGAGCTGTTTTTT
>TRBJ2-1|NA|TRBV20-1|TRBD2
CSARISPGLLFGEQFF
TGCAGTGCTCGAATTTCCCCGGGACTACTGTTCGGTGAGCAGTTCTTC
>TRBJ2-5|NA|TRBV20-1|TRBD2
CSATLSGSQETQYF
TGCAGTGCTACACTTAGCGGGAGCCAAGAGACCCAGTACTTC
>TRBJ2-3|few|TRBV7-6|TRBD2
CASSFSGPSTDTQYF
TGTGCCAGCAGCTTTAGCGGGCCAAGCACAGATACGCAGTATTTT
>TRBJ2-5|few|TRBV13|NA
CASSPQMGETQYF
TGTGCCAGCAGCCCCCAGATGGGAGAGACCCAGTACTTC
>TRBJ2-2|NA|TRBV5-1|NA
CASSLSRDTRTGELFF
TGCGCCAGCAGCTTGAGTAGGGACACACGTACCGGGGAGCTGTTTTTT
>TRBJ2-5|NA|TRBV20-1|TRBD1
CSAREGYGTGEETQYF
TGCAGTGCTAGAGAAGGGTATGGGACAGGGGAAGAGACCCAGTACTTC
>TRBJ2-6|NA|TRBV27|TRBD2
CASSLEGGGISGANVLTF
TGTGCCAGCAGTTTAGAGGGCGGGGGAATCTCTGGGGCCAACGTCCTGACTTTC
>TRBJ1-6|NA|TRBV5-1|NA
CASSLDDRHYNSPLHF
TGCGCCAGCAGCTTGGATGACAGGCACTATAATTCACCCCTCCACTTT
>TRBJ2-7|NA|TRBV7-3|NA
CASSLMGGLYEQYF
TGTGCCAGCAGCTTAATGGGGGGTCTCTACGAGCAGTACTTC
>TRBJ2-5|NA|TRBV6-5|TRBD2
CASSYVLTSGGETQYF
TGTGCCAGCAGTTACGTCCTGACTAGCGGGGGAGAGACCCAGTACTTC
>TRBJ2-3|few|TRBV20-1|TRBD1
CSARPTGDRPSTDTQYF
TGCAGTGCTAGACCGACTGGGGACAGGCCTAGCACAGATACGCAGTATTTT
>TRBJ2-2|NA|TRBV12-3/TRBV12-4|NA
CASGGRGNTGELFF
TGTGCCAGTGGAGGCAGGGGGAACACCGGGGAGCTGTTTTTT
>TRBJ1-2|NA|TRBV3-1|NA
CASSQDFVGNYGYTF
TGTGCCAGCAGCCAAGATTTCGTTGGAAACTATGGCTACACCTTC
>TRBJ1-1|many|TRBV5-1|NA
CASTPGQMNTEAFF
TGCGCCAGCACCCCAGGACAGATGAACACTGAAGCTTTCTTT
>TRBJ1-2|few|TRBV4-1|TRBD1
CASSQPPRAGTGYGYTF
TGCGCCAGCAGCCAACCACCCAGAGCCGGGACAGGGTATGGCTACACCTTC
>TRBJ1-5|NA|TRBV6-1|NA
CASTLQEPIGNQPQHF
TGTGCCAGCACCCTACAGGAGCCGATCGGCAATCAGCCCCAGCATTTT
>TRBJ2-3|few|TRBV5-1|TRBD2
CASFSGTNTDTQYF
TGCGCCAGCTTTAGCGGGACAAACACAGATACGCAGTATTTT
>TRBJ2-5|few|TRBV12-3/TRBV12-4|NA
CASSLVGVETQYF
TGTGCCAGCAGTTTGGTAGGGGTAGAGACCCAGTACTTC
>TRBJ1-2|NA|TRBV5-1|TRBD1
CASSSGTVGRSYGYTF
TGCGCCAGCAGCTCCGGGACAGTGGGGAGGTCCTATGGCTACACCTTC
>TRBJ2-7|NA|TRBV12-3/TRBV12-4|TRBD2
CASRLTSGRLYEQYF
TGTGCCAGCAGGTTGACTAGCGGGAGGCTCTACGAGCAGTACTTC
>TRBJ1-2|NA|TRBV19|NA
CASSKKPGTADGYTF
TGTGCCAGTAGTAAGAAACCGGGGACTGCGGATGGCTACACCTTC
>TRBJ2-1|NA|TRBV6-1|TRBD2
CASSDLAGSIGNEQFF
TGTGCCAGCAGTGATCTAGCGGGATCTATAGGCAATGAGCAGTTCTTC
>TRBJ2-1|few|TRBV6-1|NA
CASSHGPSWNEQFF
TGTGCCAGCAGCCACGGCCCGTCTTGGAATGAGCAGTTCTTC
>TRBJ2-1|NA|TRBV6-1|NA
CASSERDKNEQFF
TGTGCCAGCAGTGAAAGGGACAAGAATGAGCAGTTCTTC
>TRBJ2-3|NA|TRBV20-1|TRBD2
CSAPPGLALTDTQYF
TGCAGTGCACCTCCGGGACTAGCGCTGACAGATACGCAGTATTTT
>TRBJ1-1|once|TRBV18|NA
CASSPGSPEAFF
TGTGCCAGCTCACCTGGTTCGCCTGAAGCTTTCTTT
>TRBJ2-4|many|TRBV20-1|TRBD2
CSAGDLQRESNIQYF
TGCAGTGCCGGAGACTTACAGCGGGAATCGAACATTCAGTACTTC
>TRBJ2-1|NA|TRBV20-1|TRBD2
CSARDWTSGTYNEQFF
TGCAGTGCTAGAGATTGGACTAGCGGGACCTACAATGAGCAGTTCTTC
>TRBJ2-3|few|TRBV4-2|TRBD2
CASSQDGWVPNSGSSRDTQYF
TGTGCCAGCAGCCAAGATGGTTGGGTTCCTAATAGCGGGAGTAGCCGAGATACGCAGTATTTT
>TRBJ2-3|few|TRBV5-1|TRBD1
CASSLRGQGLSTDTQYF
TGCGCCAGCAGCTTGAGGGGACAGGGGCTTAGCACAGATACGCAGTATTTT
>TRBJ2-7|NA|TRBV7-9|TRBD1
CASSLALRGQYEQYF
TGTGCCAGCAGCTTAGCGCTCAGGGGGCAATACGAGCAGTACTTC
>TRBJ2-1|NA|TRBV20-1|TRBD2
CSATTSGAYNEQFF
TGCAGTGCTACGACTAGCGGGGCCTACAATGAGCAGTTCTTC